One and the same sample provided the 4 T cell receptor beta chains below, sequenced in a study of tumor-infiltrating lymphocytes in primary liver carcinoma. Starting material of around 460 ng total RNA yielded TCR beta cDNA via a constant-region primer. Employing slightly modified ARM-PCR, three nested multiplex PCR rounds were run, and these gave rise to the TCR beta libraries. Two initial PCR rounds of approximately 10 cycles each paired TRBV1-TRBV30 forward primers with a C-beta reverse primer. TCRdb redid the calling of the multiplex PCR reads with MiXCR, one entry per CDR3 protein. The sample comprises some 38,000 distinct CDR3 sequences, nearly 75% of which are singletons, and approximately 15% rests with the top ten. Unsorted bulk tissue, about 19-31 mg of it, served as the source for co-extraction of RNA and DNA. Sequencing was carried out using liver tumor tissue from sampling region 4. Described subset: tumor region T4, right-lateral pole. These receptors all come from a man between 40 and 49 years old with primary liver carcinoma and hepatitis B virus infection.

This clonotype appeared many times. A read error may be the cause here, since a much bigger clone is one base away. The chain joins TRBV7-8 to TRBJ2-5; TRBD1 might be the D (6 bases). Germline V lookup: CDR1 SGHVS, CDR2 FQNEAQ. The CDR3 is 14 residues long. The CDR3 DNA is TGTGTCAGCAAGCAAGGGACAACCCAAGAGACCCAGTACTTC. Its translation is CVSKQGTTQETQYF.

A word on this clonotype: The final CDR3 position lacks the conserved phenylalanine or tryptophan, pointing to a likely read error. The chain employs TRBV4-3 and TRBJ2-2, with 7 nucleotides matching TRBD1. The CDR3 covers 14 residues. Germline V CDR1 and CDR2: LGHNA, YSLEER. For the CDR3, the DNA is TGCGCCAGCAGCCAAGTAGGGGGCACCGGGGAACTGTTTATC. It codes for CASSQVGGTGELFI.

As to this clonotype: Lacking the conserved final phenylalanine or tryptophan, this CDR3 likely reflects a read error. The rearrangement uses TRBV11-2 and TRBJ2-4; no firm D call. The CDR3 loop spans 15 amino acids. With 7 bases removed from V and 0 bases from J, the gap between germline ends came to 13 bases. From germline, CDR1 is SGHAT and CDR2 FQNNGV. The CDR3 loop is CASTSSAVAKNIQYL. The CDR3 coding sequence is TGTGCCAGCACTTCTTCGGCGGTAGCCAAAAACATTCAGTACCTC.

As regards this clonotype: A much more abundant neighbour one base away suggests this may be a read error. The chain recombines TRBV5-1 with TRBJ2-5; possibly TRBD1 for D (5 bases). V was shortened by 0 bases and J by 7 bases, with 10 bases between the two germline ends. This CDR3 has 13 residues. Per germline, CDR1 SGHRS and CDR2 YFSETQ. Written as DNA, the CDR3 is TGCGCCAGCAGCTTGGCAGGGTTCGTGACCCAGTACTTC. This translates into CASSLAGFVTQYF.